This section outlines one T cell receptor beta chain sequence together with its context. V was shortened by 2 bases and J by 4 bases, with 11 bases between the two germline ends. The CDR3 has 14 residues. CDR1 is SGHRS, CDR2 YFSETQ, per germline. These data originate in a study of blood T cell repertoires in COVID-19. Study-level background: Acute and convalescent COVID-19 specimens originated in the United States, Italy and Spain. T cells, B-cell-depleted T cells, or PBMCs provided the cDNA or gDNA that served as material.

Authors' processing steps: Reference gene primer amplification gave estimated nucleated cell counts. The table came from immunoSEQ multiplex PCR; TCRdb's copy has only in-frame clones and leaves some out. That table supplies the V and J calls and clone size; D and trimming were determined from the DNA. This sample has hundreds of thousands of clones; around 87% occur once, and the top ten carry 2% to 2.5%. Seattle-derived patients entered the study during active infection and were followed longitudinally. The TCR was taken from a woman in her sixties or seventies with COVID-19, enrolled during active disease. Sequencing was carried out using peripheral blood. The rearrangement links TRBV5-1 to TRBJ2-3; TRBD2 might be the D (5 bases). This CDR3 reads CASSLLGSADTQYF. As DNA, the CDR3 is TGCGCCAGCAGCTTACTAGGGTCGGCAGATACGCAGTATTTT.